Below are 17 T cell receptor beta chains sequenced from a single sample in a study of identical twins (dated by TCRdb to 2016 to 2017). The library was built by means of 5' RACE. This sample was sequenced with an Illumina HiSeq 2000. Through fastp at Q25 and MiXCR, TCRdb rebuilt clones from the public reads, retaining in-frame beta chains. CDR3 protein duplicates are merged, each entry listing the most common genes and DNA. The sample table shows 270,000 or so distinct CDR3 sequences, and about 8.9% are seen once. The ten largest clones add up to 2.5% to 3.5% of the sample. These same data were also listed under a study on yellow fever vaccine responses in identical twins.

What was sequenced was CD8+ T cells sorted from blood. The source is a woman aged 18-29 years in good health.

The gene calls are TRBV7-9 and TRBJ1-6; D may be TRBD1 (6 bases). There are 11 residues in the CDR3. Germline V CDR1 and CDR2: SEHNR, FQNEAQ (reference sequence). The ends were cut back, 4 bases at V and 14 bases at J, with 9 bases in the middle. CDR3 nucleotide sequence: TGTGCCAGCAGCTCAGGGGAGGCCCTCCACTTT. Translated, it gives CASSSGEALHF.

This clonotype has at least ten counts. The DNA for the CDR3 is TGCAGTGCTAGATTGGGGACTAGCGACACCGGGGAGCTGTTTTTT. Protein sequence: CSARLGTSDTGELFF. The chain couples TRBV20-1 to TRBJ2-2, with 10 bases that match TRBD2. V trimming: 2 bases; J trimming: 3 bases; junction bases outside the gene matches: 3. Germline values: CDR1 DFQATT, CDR2 SNEGSKA (reference sequence). CDR3 length: 15 residues.

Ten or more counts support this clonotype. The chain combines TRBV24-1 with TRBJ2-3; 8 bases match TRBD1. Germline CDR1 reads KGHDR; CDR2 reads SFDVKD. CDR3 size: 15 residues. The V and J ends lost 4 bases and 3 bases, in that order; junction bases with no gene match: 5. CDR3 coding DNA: TGTGCCACCAGTGACACGGACAGGGTTACAGATACGCAGTATTTT. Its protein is CATSDTDRVTDTQYF.

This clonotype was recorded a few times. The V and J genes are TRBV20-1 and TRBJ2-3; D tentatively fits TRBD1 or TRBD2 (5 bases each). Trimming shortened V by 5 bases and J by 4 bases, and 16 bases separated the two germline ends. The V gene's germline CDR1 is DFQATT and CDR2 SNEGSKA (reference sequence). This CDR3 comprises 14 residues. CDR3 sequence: CSALRGDIPDTQYF. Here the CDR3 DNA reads TGCAGTGCTCTGCGAGGGGATATCCCAGATACGCAGTATTTT.

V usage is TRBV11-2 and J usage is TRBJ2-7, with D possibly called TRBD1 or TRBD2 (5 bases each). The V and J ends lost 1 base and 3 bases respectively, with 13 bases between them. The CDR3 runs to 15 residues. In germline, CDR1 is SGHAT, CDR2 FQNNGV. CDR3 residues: CASSLGRGPFYEQYF. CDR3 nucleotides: TGTGCCAGCAGCTTAGGTAGGGGACCCTTCTACGAGCAGTACTTC.

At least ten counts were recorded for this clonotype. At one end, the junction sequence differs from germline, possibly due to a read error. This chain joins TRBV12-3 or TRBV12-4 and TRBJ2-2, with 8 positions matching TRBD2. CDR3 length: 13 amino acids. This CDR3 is CASGGANTGELFF. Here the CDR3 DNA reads TGCGCCAGCGGGGGAGCAAACACCGGGGAGCTGTTTTTT.

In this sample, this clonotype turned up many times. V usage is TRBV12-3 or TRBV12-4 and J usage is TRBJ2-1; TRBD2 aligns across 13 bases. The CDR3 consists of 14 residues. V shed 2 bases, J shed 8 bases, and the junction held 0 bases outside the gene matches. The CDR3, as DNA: TGTGCCAGCAGTTTAACTAGCGGGGGGGATGAGCAGTTCTTC. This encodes CASSLTSGGDEQFF.

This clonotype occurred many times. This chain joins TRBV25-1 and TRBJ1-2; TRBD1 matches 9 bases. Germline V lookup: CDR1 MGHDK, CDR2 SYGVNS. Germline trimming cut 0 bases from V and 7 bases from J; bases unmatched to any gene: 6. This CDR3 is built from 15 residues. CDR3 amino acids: CASSEYKQGATGYTF. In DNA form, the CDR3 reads TGTGCCAGCAGTGAATACAAACAGGGGGCAACTGGCTACACCTTC.

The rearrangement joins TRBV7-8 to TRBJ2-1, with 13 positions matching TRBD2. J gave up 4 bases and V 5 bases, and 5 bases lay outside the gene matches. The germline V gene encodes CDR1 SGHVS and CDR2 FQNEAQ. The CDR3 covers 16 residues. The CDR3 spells CASSPGTSGAYNEQFF. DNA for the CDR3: TGTGCCAGCAGCCCCGGGACTAGCGGGGCGTACAATGAGCAGTTCTTC. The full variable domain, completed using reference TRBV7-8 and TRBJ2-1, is GAGVSQSPRYKVAKRGQDVALRCDPISGHVSLFWYQQALGQGPEFLTYFQNEAQLDKSGLPSDRFFAERPEGSVSTLKIQRTQQEDSAVYLCASSPGTSGAYNEQFFGPGTRLTVL.

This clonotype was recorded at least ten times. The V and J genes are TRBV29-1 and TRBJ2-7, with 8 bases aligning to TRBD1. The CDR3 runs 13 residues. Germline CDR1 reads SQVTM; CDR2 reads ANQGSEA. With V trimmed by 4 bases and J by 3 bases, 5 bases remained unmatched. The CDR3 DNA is TGCAGCGTTGTTAGGACAGGGCACTACGAGCAGTACTTC. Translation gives CSVVRTGHYEQYF.

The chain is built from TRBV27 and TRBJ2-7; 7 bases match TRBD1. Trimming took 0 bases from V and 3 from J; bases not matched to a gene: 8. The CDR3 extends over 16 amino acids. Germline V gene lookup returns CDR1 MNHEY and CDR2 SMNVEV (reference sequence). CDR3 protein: CASSLSRGTVVYEQYF. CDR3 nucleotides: TGTGCCAGCAGTTTATCTAGAGGGACAGTGGTCTACGAGCAGTACTTC.

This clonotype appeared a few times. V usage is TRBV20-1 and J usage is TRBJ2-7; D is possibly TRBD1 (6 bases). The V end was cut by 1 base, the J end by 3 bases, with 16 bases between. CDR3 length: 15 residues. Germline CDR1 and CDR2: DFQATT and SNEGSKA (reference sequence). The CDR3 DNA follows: TGCAGTGCTAGAGCTCTGACAGGATCCCTCTACGAGCAGTACTTC. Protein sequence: CSARALTGSLYEQYF.

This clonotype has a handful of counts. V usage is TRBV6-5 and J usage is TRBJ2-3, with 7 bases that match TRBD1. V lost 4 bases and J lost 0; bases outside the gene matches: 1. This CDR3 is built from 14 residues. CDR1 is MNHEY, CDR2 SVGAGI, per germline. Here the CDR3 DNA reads TGTGCCAGCAGTTGGGACAGTAGCACAGATACGCAGTATTTT. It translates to CASSWDSSTDTQYF.

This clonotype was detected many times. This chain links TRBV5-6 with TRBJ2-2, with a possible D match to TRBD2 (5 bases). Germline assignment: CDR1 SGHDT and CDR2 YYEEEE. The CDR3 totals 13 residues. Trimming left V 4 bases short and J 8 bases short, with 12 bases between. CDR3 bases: TGTGCCAGCAGCCCACACCCGGGAGGGGAGCTGTTTTTT. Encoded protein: CASSPHPGGELFF.

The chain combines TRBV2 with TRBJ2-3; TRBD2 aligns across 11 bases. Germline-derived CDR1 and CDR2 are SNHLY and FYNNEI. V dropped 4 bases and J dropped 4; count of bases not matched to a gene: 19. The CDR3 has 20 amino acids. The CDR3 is CASSGSTSGGPLGSADTQYF. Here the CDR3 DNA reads TGTGCCAGCAGTGGCTCTACTAGCGGGGGCCCCCTGGGGTCGGCAGATACGCAGTATTTT.

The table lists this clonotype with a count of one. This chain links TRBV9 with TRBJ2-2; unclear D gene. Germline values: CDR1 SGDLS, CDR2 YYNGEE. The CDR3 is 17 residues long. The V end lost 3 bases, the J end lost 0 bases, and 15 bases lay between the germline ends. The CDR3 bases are TGTGCCAGCAGCGGGTCGGCGGAACTACCGAACACCGGGGAGCTGTTTTTT. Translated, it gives CASSGSAELPNTGELFF.

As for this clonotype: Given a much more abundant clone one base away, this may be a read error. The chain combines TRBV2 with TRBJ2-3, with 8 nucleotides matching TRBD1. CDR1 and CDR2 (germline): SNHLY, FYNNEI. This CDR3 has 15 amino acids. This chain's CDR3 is CASSEDRAPGGTQDF. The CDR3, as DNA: TGTGCCAGCAGTGAGGACAGGGCCCCCGGCGGTACGCAGGATTTT.